Below, 4 T cell receptor beta chains from the same sample are listed, as sequenced in a study of T cell responses to AZD1222 COVID-19 vaccine (dated by TCRdb to 2020 to 2022). Sample time point, as interpreted from the label and publication: baseline before first vaccination. Receptor amplification or capture employed the immunoSEQ multiplex PCR assay. Not all clones reach the TCRdb copy of this immuneACCESS table, which keeps in-frame sequences only. Checked studies attribute under half of the gap to unresolved V genes and leave the rest unexplained. A total of 150,000 to 200,000 clones appear in this sample, about 89% of them only once. The ten largest clones take up 1.5% to 2% of the sample. The source was peripheral blood, collected on day 0 of AZD1222 vaccination. Receptor source: an adult in good health.

This clone was seen a single time. The chain is built from TRBV28 and TRBJ2-5; D is ambiguous. CDR3 length: 12 amino acids. V was pared by 5 bases and J by 2 bases, with 6 bases between. Germline values: CDR1 MDHEN, CDR2 SYDVKM. The chain's CDR3 is CASSIIQETQYF. The CDR3 bases are TGTGCCAGCAGTATTATACAAGAGACCCAGTACTTC.

The rearrangement uses TRBV9 and TRBJ2-7; 12 nucleotides align to TRBD2. CDR1 and CDR2 from the germline V gene are SGDLS and YYNGEE. V shed 0 bases, J shed 2 bases, and the junction held 0 bases outside the gene matches. The length of the CDR3 is 15 residues. In DNA, the CDR3 is TGTGCCAGCAGCGTAGGACTAGCGGGAGCCTACGAGCAGTACTTC. This sequence encodes CASSVGLAGAYEQYF.

The gene calls are TRBV19 and TRBJ1-2, with 8 bases matching TRBD1. Germline CDR1 LNHDA, CDR2 SQIVND (reference sequence). The CDR3 is made up of 17 amino acids. V lost 3 bases, J lost 10 bases, and 19 bases stayed unmatched. CDR3 DNA sequence: TGTGCCAGTAGTATCGGGACAGGCACCGGGCTCAACCCTCTCTACACCTTC. This sequence encodes CASSIGTGTGLNPLYTF.

The chain employs TRBV3-1 (or the pseudogene TRBV3-2) and TRBJ2-3; 11 bases map to TRBD1. CDR1 and CDR2 from the germline V gene are LGHDT and YNNKEL (reference sequence). V shed 2 bases, J shed 0 bases, and the junction held 4 bases outside the gene matches. The CDR3 covers 17 residues. CDR3 nucleotides: TGTGCCAGCAGCCAATTTGGACAGGGGGCGAGCACAGATACGCAGTATTTT. Translated, it gives CASSQFGQGASTDTQYF.